A single sample gave rise to the 3 T cell receptor beta chains below, sequenced in a study of T cells in Graves' hyperthyroidism and ophthalmopathy. RNA transcripts served as the template for amplifying TCR beta CDR3 regions. A set of HTBI primers served as the primers for a first-round RT-PCR of the TCR CDR3. TCRdb recomputed calls from the multiplex PCR reads with MiXCR, one row per CDR3 protein. The sample gives 250,000 or so distinct CDR3 sequences, 13% to 15% of which show up once; around 30% is in the top ten. Sample: blood. Every receptor here comes from a woman in her forties or fifties with Graves' hyperthyroidism that later progressed to Graves' ophthalmopathy.

This clonotype was found many times. The J gene is TRBJ2-2, the V gene TRBV5-1, with TRBD1 matching over 7 bases. Germline trimming cut 6 bases from V and 3 bases from J; bases unmatched to any gene: 5. This CDR3 has 14 residues. The germline CDR1 and CDR2 sequences are SGHRS and YFSETQ. The CDR3 protein is CASTVTGDTGELFF. CDR3 coding DNA: TGCGCCAGCACGGTTACAGGGGACACCGGGGAGCTGTTTTTT.

This rearrangement joins TRBV29-1 to TRBJ2-4, with 9 nucleotides matching TRBD1. CDR1 is SQVTM, CDR2 ANQGSEA, per germline. The CDR3 runs to 13 residues. Losses at the gene ends were 4 bases for V and 4 bases for J; bases not matched to a gene: 2. Here the CDR3 DNA reads TGCAGCGTTGCCGGGACAGGGAAAAACATTCAGTACTTC. Protein: CSVAGTGKNIQYF. Supplemented by reference TRBV29-1 and TRBJ2-4, the full variable domain reads SAVISQKPSRDICQRGTSLTIQCQVDSQVTMMFWYRQQPGQSLTLIATANQGSEATYESGFVIDKFPISRPNLTFSTLTVSNMSPEDSSIYLCSVAGTGKNIQYFGAGTRLSVL.

This clonotype was seen repeatedly, ten times or more. The rearrangement joins TRBV24-1 to TRBJ2-2, with 8 bases identical to TRBD1. The germline V gene encodes CDR1 KGHDR and CDR2 SFDVKD. The CDR3 covers 18 residues. J gave up 2 bases and V 6 bases, and 13 bases lay outside the gene matches. The CDR3 nucleotides are TGTGCCACCAGTTCTGGACAGGGAGGTTTAGAAAACACCGGGGAGCTGTTTTTT. Protein: CATSSGQGGLENTGELFF.